These 15 T cell receptor beta chains share one sample of origin, sequenced in a study of vaccination effects on CD4 cells after COVID-19. Sequencing in the ViraFEST assay came after antigen-specific CD4+ T cells had been expanded with viral peptide pools, which were used to stimulate PBMC. Culture lasted about 10 days before CD4+ T cell isolation. A positive SARS-CoV-2 PCR test fell between March and December 2020. Antigen specificity for these receptors is unknown. The protocol was immunoSEQ multiplex PCR, while the TCRdb copy is restricted to in-frame clones and leaves out a portion. The sample holds around 30,000 clones, approximately 80% seen once. The source material was CD4+ T cells from PBMCs cultured with HCoV-NL63 spike peptides, sampled before COVID-19 vaccination. These receptors were taken from a human donor who had a prior SARS-CoV-2 infection.

This chain joins TRBV20-1 and TRBJ1-1; D ambiguous. The CDR3 has 11 residues. Germline values: CDR1 DFQATT, CDR2 SNEGSKA (reference sequence). Trimming left V 3 bases short and J 7 bases short, with 9 bases between. This chain's CDR3 is CSASVLNEAFF. The CDR3 DNA sequence: TGCAGTGCTAGCGTATTAAATGAAGCTTTCTTT.

The CDR3 spells CASSLGLAGETDTQYF. CDR3 nucleotides: TGCGCCAGCAGCCTGGGACTAGCGGGGGAAACAGATACGCAGTATTTT. The chain joins TRBV5-1 to TRBJ2-3; 14 nucleotides line up with TRBD2. The CDR3 extends over 16 amino acids. J gave up 3 bases and V 4 bases, and 4 bases lay outside the gene matches. Germline CDR1 reads SGHRS; CDR2 reads YFSETQ.

This sequence joins TRBV9 and TRBJ2-5; the D gene is possibly TRBD1 (5 bases). There are 15 residues in the CDR3. Per the germline V gene, CDR1 is SGDLS and CDR2 is YYNGEE. V was cut by 2 bases and J by 5 bases, with 16 bases left in between. The CDR3 coding sequence is TGTGCCAGCAGCGTCCAGGGAACAAATGGGGAGACCCAGTACTTC. Translating it yields CASSVQGTNGETQYF.

V is TRBV6-5 and J is TRBJ2-7; TRBD1 matches 8 bases. Unmatched junction bases numbered 8, after V lost 3 bases and J lost 7 bases. The V gene's germline CDR1 is MNHEY and CDR2 SVGAGI. The CDR3 totals 14 residues. CDR3 region: CASSYDRGIWEQYF. Here the CDR3 DNA reads TGTGCCAGCAGTTATGACAGGGGAATCTGGGAGCAGTACTTC.

V usage is TRBV5-4 and J usage is TRBJ1-1, with D unresolved. Germline lookup yields CDR1 SGHNT and CDR2 YYREEE (reference sequence). V lost 4 bases and J lost 1, with 8 bases in between. CDR3 length equals 13 residues. The CDR3 loop reads CASSLRENTEAFF. CDR3 nucleotide sequence: TGTGCCAGCAGCCTTAGAGAGAACACTGAAGCTTTCTTT.

The table lists this clone with a few counts. The chain recombines TRBV4-1 with TRBJ1-2; D is ambiguous. CDR1 and CDR2 from the germline V gene are MGHRA and YSYEKL. The CDR3 is 13 residues long. Trimming cost V 4 bases and J 2 bases, with 8 bases left between them. The CDR3 loop reads CASSPSENYGYTF. The DNA for the CDR3 is TGCGCCAGCAGCCCTAGTGAGAACTATGGCTACACCTTC.

The chain links TRBV6-5 to TRBJ1-6, with 8 bases fitting TRBD1. Germline loops: CDR1 MNHEY, CDR2 SVGAGI. V shed 0 bases, J shed 6 bases, and the junction held 1 base outside the gene matches. The CDR3 has 15 amino acids. CDR3 bases: TGTGCCAGCAGTTACTCGGACAGGGCTAATTCACCCCTCCACTTT. It translates to CASSYSDRANSPLHF.

This clone came up a few times. J is TRBJ1-1 and V is TRBV11-2; D possibly corresponds to TRBD1 (5 bases). With 5 bases removed from V and 6 bases from J, the gap between germline ends came to 13 bases. The CDR3 has 13 residues. Looked up from germline, CDR1 is SGHAT and CDR2 is FQNNGV. Written as DNA, the CDR3 is TGTGCCAGCAGCGTACAGGTTAAGGCTGAAGCTTTCTTT. Its protein product is CASSVQVKAEAFF.

The chain uses TRBV5-4 and TRBJ1-6; TRBD1 might be the D (5 bases). This CDR3 spans 16 amino acids. Trimming stripped 0 bases from V and 7 bases from J, with 14 bases between. Germline CDR1 reads SGHNT; CDR2 reads YYREEE (reference sequence). In DNA, the CDR3 is TGTGCCAGCAGCTTGGCCGGCCGGGGCGGCAATTCACCCCTCCACTTT. Translated, it gives CASSLAGRGGNSPLHF.

The chain has TRBV25-1 and TRBJ2-5, with 12 bases lining up with TRBD2. Trimming at V came to 2 bases and at J to 5 bases, leaving 3 bases not matched to a gene. The CDR3 spans 15 residues. From germline, CDR1 is MGHDK and CDR2 SYGVNS. CDR3 residues: CASSEGLAGTETQYF. The CDR3, as DNA: TGTGCCAGCAGTGAAGGACTAGCGGGGACGGAGACCCAGTACTTC. The full variable domain, completed using reference TRBV25-1 and TRBJ2-5, is EADIYQTPRYLVIGTGKKITLECSQTMGHDKMYWYQQDPGMELHLIHYSYGVNSTEKGDLSSESTVSRIRTEHFPLTLESARPSHTSQYLCASSEGLAGTETQYFGPGTRLLVL.

The genes are TRBV10-3 and TRBJ2-1, with D maybe TRBD1 (6 bases). CDR3 length: 13 residues. CDR1 ENHRY and CDR2 SYGVKD come from the germline V gene. Trimming removed 2 bases at V and 5 bases at J, with 7 bases between. The CDR3 loop is CAISETGNNEQFF. CDR3 DNA: TGTGCCATCAGTGAGACAGGGAACAATGAGCAGTTCTTC.

The genes are TRBV7-3 and TRBJ2-2; possible D gene TRBD2, 5 bases. The germline gives CDR1 SGHTA, CDR2 FQGTGA. This CDR3 is built from 16 residues. Trimming cost V 1 base and J 3 bases, with 12 bases left between them. The CDR3 loop is CASSLSMVGDTGELFF. CDR3 coding DNA: TGTGCCAGCAGCTTAAGCATGGTCGGGGACACCGGGGAGCTGTTTTTT.

The V call is TRBV20-1, the J call TRBJ2-1, with a tentative D call TRBD1 (6 bases). The V end was cut by 3 bases, the J end by 5 bases, with 11 bases between. The CDR3 extends over 13 amino acids. Germline-derived CDR1 and CDR2 are DFQATT and SNEGSKA (reference sequence). CDR3 protein: CSASGDRNNEQFF. CDR3 nucleotides: TGCAGTGCTAGTGGTGACAGGAACAATGAGCAGTTCTTC.

The V and J genes are TRBV10-3 and TRBJ1-6; no clear D gene. Germline V gene data show CDR1 as ENHRY and CDR2 as SYGVKD. The CDR3 contains 13 residues. The V end was cut by 4 bases, the J end by 2 bases, with 3 bases between. The CDR3 spells CAISGTYNSPLHF. The DNA for the CDR3 is TGTGCCATCAGTGGGACCTATAATTCACCCCTCCACTTT.

A few counts support this clone. The rearrangement links TRBV2 to TRBJ1-2; D is ambiguous. Trimming stripped 2 bases from V and 6 bases from J, with 13 bases between. The CDR3 spans 14 residues. From germline, CDR1 is SNHLY and CDR2 FYNNEI. The CDR3 nucleotides are TGTGCCAGCAGTGAATGGGCGGCTGGAGATGGCTACACCTTC. Translation gives CASSEWAAGDGYTF.